This T cell receptor (beta chain) was sequenced in a study of cytomegalovirus exposure and HLA in healthy donors. Study-level background: Approximately 190 million T cells yielded some 120 million unique TCR beta sequences in earlier analysis.

From germline, CDR1 is SGHRS and CDR2 YFSETQ. The CDR3 contains 15 residues. V lost 4 bases, J lost 7 bases, and 6 bases stayed unmatched. The PCR was carried out with 60 Vbeta primers and 13 Jbeta primers. In the original processing: An analysis that came later counted 77 million or so unique TCR beta chains, around 12 million shared. Libraries were prepared by immunoSEQ multiplex PCR; TCRdb keeps only in-frame clonotypes and omits some of them. V, J and clone size reflect that table, while D and trimming were determined from the DNA. The data hold around 130,000 clones, with roughly 79% observed a single time.

The specimen was PBMCs. This receptor was identified in a middle-aged woman in good health and CMV-seronegative. V usage is TRBV5-1 and J usage is TRBJ2-5; 14 bases fit TRBD2. The CDR3 sequence is CASSIGTSGGVTQYF. The CDR3 DNA follows: TGCGCCAGCAGCATAGGGACTAGCGGGGGAGTGACCCAGTACTTC.